This T cell receptor beta chain was retrieved from a study of T cell responses to AZD1222 COVID-19 vaccine. Notes on the study in general: Clonal diversity was possibly underestimated; the donors were predominantly white British and more often female. Repertoires were obtained solely post-peak T cell response.

For this clone: The antigen is unknown.

Germline CDR1 and CDR2: SGDLS and YYNGEE. The V end was cut by 0 bases, the J end by 3 bases, with 12 bases between. This CDR3 spans 15 amino acids. This table comes from immunoSEQ multiplex PCR, and its TCRdb copy is limited to in-frame clones, with some not included. The repertoire consists of over 150,000 clones, with roughly 87% occurring once and the leading ten covering about 2.5%. Material: peripheral blood, obtained on day 0 of AZD1222 vaccination. The source of this sequence is an adult in good health. The genes are TRBV9 and TRBJ1-1; D not certain. The DNA of the CDR3 is TGTGCCAGCAGCGTAGCCGCGAGTAGGGACACTGAAGCTTTCTTT. It encodes CASSVAASRDTEAFF. The full variable domain, its missing parts supplied by reference TRBV9 and TRBJ1-1, is DSGVTQTPKHLITATGQRVTLRCSPRSGDLSVYWYQQSLDQGLQFLIQYYNGEERAKGNILERFSAQQFPDLHSELNLSSLELGDSALYFCASSVAASRDTEAFFGQGTRLTVV.